This T cell receptor beta chain was obtained from a study of blood T cell repertoires in COVID-19. About the research overall: PBMCs, B-cell-depleted T cells, or T cells provided the cDNA or gDNA that made up the material.

Authors' data handling: Researchers report that nucleated cell counts were estimated from reference gene primer amplification. Data came from immunoSEQ multiplex PCR; TCRdb stores just in-frame clones and leaves some out. Clone size and the V and J calls come from that table; the DNA yielded D and trimming. The sample holds about 39,000 clones, around four fifths seen once. V lost 1 base and J lost 1, with 11 bases in between. CDR1 and CDR2 (germline): SGHVS, FNYEAQ. This CDR3 spans 16 amino acids. Many counts were recorded for this clone. This receptor was taken from a human donor in a cohort sampled during active or convalescent COVID-19. The donor label of this sample is uncertain. Sequencing was carried out using peripheral blood. The gene calls are TRBV7-6 and TRBJ1-3; unclear D gene. The CDR3 DNA sequence: TGTGCCAGCAGCTTAGGCCAGGCTTTTTCTGGAAACACCATATATTTT. This encodes CASSLGQAFSGNTIYF.